A selection of T cell receptor beta chains follows, all from one sample in a study of beta chain features in type 1 diabetes. TCRdb keeps only in-frame clones here, not all; method: immunoSEQ multiplex PCR. The table lists 400,000 or so clones, around 9.6% of them singletons, with about 0.6% in the top ten. Material for sequencing was central memory CD4+ T cells from blood. The receptor source for this set is a man aged 30 to 45 with type 1 diabetes. Both conserved end residues are part of each CDR3. Fields, in order: J gene, clone size, V gene, D gene, CDR3 protein, CDR3 DNA. A D gene is named only where the DNA matches it firmly. Rows may omit the clone size; those that give it use once, few, many or a size class.

TRBJ1-1,few,TRBV28,-,CASRIGGGAAATEAFF,TGTGCCAGCCGGATAGGGGGGGGCGCGGCGGCCACTGAAGCTTTCTTT
TRBJ1-2,few,TRBV4-2,-,CASSFSQNYGYTF,TGTGCCAGCAGCTTTTCACAAAACTATGGCTACACCTTC
TRBJ1-1,-,TRBV25-1,-,CASQKNTEAFF,TGTGCCAGCCAAAAGAACACTGAAGCTTTCTTT
TRBJ1-5,-,TRBV7-8,-,CASSLRILRQPQHF,TGTGCCAGCAGCTTGCGGATCTTGAGACAGCCCCAGCATTTT
TRBJ2-1,few,TRBV11-2,-,CASSLAQGMSPFF,TGTGCCAGCAGCCTAGCACAGGGAATGAGCCCGTTCTTC
TRBJ2-7,few,TRBV9,TRBD2,CASSGRGREIYEQYF,TGTGCCAGCAGCGGGCGCGGGAGGGAGATATACGAGCAGTACTTC
TRBJ2-1,-,TRBV6-6,-,CASSYRSGPTHNEQFF,TGTGCCAGCAGTTACCGAAGCGGACCCACCCACAATGAGCAGTTCTTC
TRBJ1-5,few,TRBV5-1,TRBD1,CASSLGTGNQPQHF,TGCGCCAGCAGCTTAGGGACAGGGAATCAGCCCCAGCATTTT
TRBJ2-1,few,TRBV7-2,TRBD1,CASSRDRWGNNEQFF,TGTGCCAGCAGCCGGGACAGGTGGGGGAACAATGAGCAGTTCTTC
TRBJ2-1,few,TRBV7-9,-,CASSSDSSSYNEQFF,TGTGCCAGCAGCTCGGACAGCAGCTCCTACAATGAGCAGTTCTTC
TRBJ2-4,-,TRBV6-6,-,CASSYRGAQNIQYF,TGTGCCAGCAGTTACCGGGGGGCGCAGAACATTCAGTACTTC
TRBJ1-2,-,TRBV25-1,TRBD1,CASSQTGGYGYTF,TGTGCCAGCAGCCAAACAGGGGGCTATGGCTACACCTTC
TRBJ2-4,-,TRBV4-3,-,CASSTRPWGYF,TGCGCCAGCAGCACCCGGCCTTGGGGTTACTTC
TRBJ2-7,-,TRBV30,-,CAWRPKQGALLTYEQYF,TGTGCCTGGAGACCCAAGCAGGGCGCGCTCTTAACCTACGAGCAGTACTTC
TRBJ2-3,few,TRBV11-2,-,CASSLGNREDTQYF,TGTGCCAGCAGCTTAGGCAACCGGGAGGATACGCAGTATTTT
TRBJ2-2,-,TRBV7-2,-,CASSLFSVMELFF,TGTGCCAGCAGCTTATTTTCAGTAATGGAGCTGTTTTTT
TRBJ2-3,-,TRBV29-1,TRBD2,CSATSGRLEDTQYF,TGCAGCGCCACTAGCGGGAGGTTGGAAGATACGCAGTATTTT
TRBJ2-7,few,TRBV7-2,-,CASSSRAAAQGSYEQYF,TGTGCCAGCAGCTCCCGAGCCGCGGCTCAGGGGTCCTACGAGCAGTACTTC
TRBJ1-4,-,TRBV15,-,CATSRVGAGEKLFF,TGTGCCACCAGCAGAGTGGGAGCGGGGGAAAAACTGTTTTTT
TRBJ2-1,many,TRBV11-2,-,CASSLGTITRNEQFF,TGTGCCAGCAGCTTAGGGACTATAACCAGGAATGAGCAGTTCTTC
TRBJ1-3,few,TRBV7-9,-,CASSPREVGGNTIYF,TGTGCCAGCAGCCCTCGGGAGGTTGGTGGAAACACCATATATTTT
TRBJ2-5,-,TRBV4-2,-,CASSPAERTQYF,TGTGCCAGCAGCCCCGCCGAACGGACCCAGTACTTC
TRBJ2-3,few,TRBV5-4,-,CASSLDYGGSDTQYF,TGTGCCAGCAGCTTGGATTATGGGGGTTCAGATACGCAGTATTTT
TRBJ2-5,-,TRBV29-1,-,CSVVLRQGEETQYF,TGCAGCGTTGTACTGCGGCAGGGCGAAGAGACCCAGTACTTC
TRBJ1-2,-,TRBV11-1,-,CASSLGFGREDGYTF,TGTGCCAGCAGCTTAGGGTTCGGCAGGGAGGATGGCTACACCTTC
TRBJ2-3,-,TRBV18,-,CASSPGQTTDTQYF,TGTGCCAGCTCACCAGGACAGACCACAGATACGCAGTATTTT
TRBJ1-5,-,TRBV7-8,-,CASSPGAWGHQPQHF,TGTGCCAGCAGCCCAGGGGCGTGGGGCCATCAGCCCCAGCATTTT
TRBJ2-7,few,TRBV18,TRBD1,CASSSNRGQEPYF,TGTGCCAGCTCATCGAATAGAGGACAGGAGCCGTACTTC
TRBJ1-2,few,TRBV7-9,TRBD1,CASSRGQGASSGYTF,TGTGCCAGCAGTCGGGGACAGGGGGCGAGTTCTGGCTACACCTTC
TRBJ2-7,few,TRBV29-1,-,CSARDRTYEQYF,TGCAGTGCGCGGGACAGAACCTACGAGCAGTACTTC
TRBJ2-5,-,TRBV28,TRBD2,CASSSAGGEEGETQYF,TGTGCCAGCAGTTCCGCTGGGGGGGAGGAGGGAGAGACCCAGTACTTC
TRBJ1-5,few,TRBV5-1,-,CASSLNGNDQPQHF,TGCGCCAGCAGCTTGAATGGGAACGATCAGCCCCAGCATTTT
TRBJ2-1,few,TRBV6-1,-,CASKFAGGGENEQFF,TGTGCCAGCAAGTTCGCAGGAGGGGGTGAGAATGAGCAGTTCTTC
TRBJ2-7,few,TRBV18,-,CASSREDYEQYF,TGTGCCAGCTCACGGGAGGACTACGAGCAGTACTTC
TRBJ2-6,many,TRBV10-3,-,CAISLTVVGANVLTF,TGTGCCATCAGCTTGACAGTTGTAGGGGCCAACGTCCTGACTTTC
TRBJ2-2,few,TRBV10-3,-,CAISGQGRGTGELFF,TGTGCCATCAGTGGTCAGGGTCGCGGCACCGGGGAGCTGTTTTTT
TRBJ1-2,-,TRBV6-5,TRBD1,CASPGQNVYGYTF,TGTGCCAGCCCGGGACAGAACGTCTATGGCTACACCTTC
TRBJ1-3,-,TRBV28,-,CASSAPSGNTIYF,TGTGCCAGCAGTGCGCCCTCTGGAAACACCATATATTTT
TRBJ1-2,-,TRBV6-5,-,CASSSRADSYTF,TGTGCCAGCAGTTCGCGGGCGGACAGCTACACCTTC
TRBJ2-7,-,TRBV7-8,TRBD2,CASSLASGLAGSYEQYF,TGTGCCAGCAGCTTAGCGAGTGGCCTAGCGGGCTCCTACGAGCAGTACTTC
TRBJ2-3,few,TRBV7-3,-,CASSLQGTDTQYF,TGTGCCAGCAGCTTACAGGGGACAGATACGCAGTATTTT